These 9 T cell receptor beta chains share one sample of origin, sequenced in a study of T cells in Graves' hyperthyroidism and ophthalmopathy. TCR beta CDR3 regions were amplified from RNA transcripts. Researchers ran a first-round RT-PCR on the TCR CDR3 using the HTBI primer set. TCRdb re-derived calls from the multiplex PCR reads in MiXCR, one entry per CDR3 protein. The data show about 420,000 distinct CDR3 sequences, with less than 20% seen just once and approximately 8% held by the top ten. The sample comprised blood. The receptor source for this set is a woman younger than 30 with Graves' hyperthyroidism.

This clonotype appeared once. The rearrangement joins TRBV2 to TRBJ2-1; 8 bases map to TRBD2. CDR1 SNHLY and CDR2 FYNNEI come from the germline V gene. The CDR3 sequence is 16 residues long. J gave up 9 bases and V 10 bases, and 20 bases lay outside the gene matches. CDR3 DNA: TGTGCCACTTCCCGGAAGGGACTAGTTTTCTTCGGTGAGCAGTTCTTC. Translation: CATSRKGLVFFGEQFF.

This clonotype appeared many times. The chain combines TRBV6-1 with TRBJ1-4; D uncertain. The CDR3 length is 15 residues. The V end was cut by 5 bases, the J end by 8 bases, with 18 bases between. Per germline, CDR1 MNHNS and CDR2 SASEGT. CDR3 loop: CASSPPGRRYEKLFF. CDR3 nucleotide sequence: TGTGCCAGCAGTCCTCCCGGGAGGAGATACGAAAAACTGTTTTTT.

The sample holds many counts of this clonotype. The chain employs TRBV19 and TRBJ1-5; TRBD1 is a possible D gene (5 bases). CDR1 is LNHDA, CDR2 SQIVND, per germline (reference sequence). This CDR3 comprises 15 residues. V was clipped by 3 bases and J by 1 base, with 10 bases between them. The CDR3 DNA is TGTGCCAGTAGTATGGTCGGGGGAAGCAATCAGCCCCAGCATTTT. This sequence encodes CASSMVGGSNQPQHF.

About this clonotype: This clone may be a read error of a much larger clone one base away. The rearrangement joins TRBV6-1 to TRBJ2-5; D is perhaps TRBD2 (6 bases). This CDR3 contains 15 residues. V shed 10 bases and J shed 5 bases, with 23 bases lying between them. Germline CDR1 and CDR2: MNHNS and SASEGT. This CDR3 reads CATQTSGWATETQYF. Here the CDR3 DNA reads TGTGCCACCCAAACCAGCGGGTGGGCAACGGAGACCCAGTACTTC.

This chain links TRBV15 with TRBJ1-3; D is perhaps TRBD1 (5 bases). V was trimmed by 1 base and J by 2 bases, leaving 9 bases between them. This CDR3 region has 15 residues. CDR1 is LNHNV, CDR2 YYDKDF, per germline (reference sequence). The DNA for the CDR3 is TGTGCCACCAGCAGAGCAAGGGGCCCTGGAAACACCATATATTTT. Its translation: CATSRARGPGNTIYF.

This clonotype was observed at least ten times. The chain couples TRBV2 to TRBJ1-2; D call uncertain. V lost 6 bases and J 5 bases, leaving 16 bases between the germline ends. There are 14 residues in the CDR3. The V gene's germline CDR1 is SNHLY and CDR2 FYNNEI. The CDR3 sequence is CASRPDSEVYGYTF. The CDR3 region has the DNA TGTGCCAGCAGACCGGACTCGGAGGTATATGGCTACACCTTC. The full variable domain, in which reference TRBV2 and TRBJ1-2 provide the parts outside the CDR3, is EPEVTQTPSHQVTQMGQEVILRCVPISNHLYFYWYRQILGQKVEFLVSFYNNEISEKSEIFDDQFSVERPDGSNFTLKIRSTKLEDSAMYFCASRPDSEVYGYTFGSGTRLTVV.

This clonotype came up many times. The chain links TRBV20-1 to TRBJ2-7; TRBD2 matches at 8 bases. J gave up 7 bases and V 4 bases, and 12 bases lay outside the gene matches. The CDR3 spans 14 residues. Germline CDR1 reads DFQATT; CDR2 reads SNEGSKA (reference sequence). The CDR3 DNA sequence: TGCAGTGCTAAATCCATAGCGGGAAGGTGGGAGCAGTACTTC. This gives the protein CSAKSIAGRWEQYF.

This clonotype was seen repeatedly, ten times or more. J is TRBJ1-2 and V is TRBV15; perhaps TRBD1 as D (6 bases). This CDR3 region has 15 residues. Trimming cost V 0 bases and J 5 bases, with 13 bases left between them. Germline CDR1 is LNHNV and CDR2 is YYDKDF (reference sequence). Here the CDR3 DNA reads TGTGCCACCAGCAGAGATATGACAGGCGCTTATGGCTACACCTTC. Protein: CATSRDMTGAYGYTF.

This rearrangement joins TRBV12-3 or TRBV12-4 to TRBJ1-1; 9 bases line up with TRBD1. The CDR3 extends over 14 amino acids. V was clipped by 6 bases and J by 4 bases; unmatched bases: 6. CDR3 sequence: CASSRDRAGTEAFF. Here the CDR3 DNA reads TGTGCCAGCAGCCGGGACAGGGCCGGCACTGAAGCTTTCTTT.